The subject of this entry is one T cell receptor (beta chain). This sample was taken from a study of control samples from healthy donors and cancer patients. CDR1 SNHLY and CDR2 FYNNEI come from the germline V gene. This CDR3 contains 13 residues. The germline V and J ends were trimmed by 1 base and 8 bases, with 11 bases remaining between them. Generated by immunoSEQ multiplex PCR, the TCRdb table keeps only in-frame clones and is missing some. This sample has 95,000 to 150,000 clones, with approximately 90% found just once. The sequencing input was blood. This TCR was recovered from a man in his thirties or forties in good health. The rearrangement links TRBV2 to TRBJ1-2; possible D gene TRBD1, 5 bases. As DNA, the CDR3 is TGTGCCAGCAGTGAAGTCAGGGTGCTAGGCTACACCTTC. It is translated as CASSEVRVLGYTF. Drawing the rest from reference TRBV2 and TRBJ1-2, the complete variable domain is EPEVTQTPSHQVTQMGQEVILRCVPISNHLYFYWYRQILGQKVEFLVSFYNNEISEKSEIFDDQFSVERPDGSNFTLKIRSTKLEDSAMYFCASSEVRVLGYTFGSGTRLTVV.